This T cell receptor beta chain was identified during a study of T-cell memory formation after mild COVID-19 (dated by TCRdb to the early 2020s). Study-wide context: TCR sequence clusters from the two donors were largely donor specific. Longitudinal TCRalpha and TCRbeta repertoire sequencing tracked T-cell clones expanding and contracting after mild COVID-19 in two donors. Two young, previously healthy adult volunteers made up the cohort, one male and one female.

The investigation overall reported the following: SARS-CoV-2 specificity was not confirmed for the second-wave clones peaking on day 37. Some responding clones were found in pre-infection memory, which suggests that pre-existing cross-reactive memory T cells took part in the SARS-CoV-2 response. Contracting CD4+ clones appeared mostly in the CM and EM memory subsets, whereas CD8+ clones were enriched in EMRA. Clones that contracted from day 15 to 85 showed balanced CD4/CD8 phenotypes, whereas a second wave of clones that expanded from day 15 to 37 leaned towards CD4+. The study covered only a couple of mild cases, and larger cohorts including severe cases with pre-infection samples were considered necessary.

Sequencing instrument: Illumina NovaSeq 6000. Using 5'RACE with constant-segment primers, TCRalpha and TCRbeta cDNA libraries were constructed, with sample barcodes and unique molecular identifiers added in the process. Trizol reagent was used to extract RNA from every sample. Library amplification was performed in two PCR steps, and a second sample barcode and Illumina TruSeq adapters were introduced in the second step. Sequencing of libraries was performed on an Illumina NovaSeq with 2 x 150 bp paired-end reads. Concerning the study's data processing: With migec v1.2.7, reads were demultiplexed and then collapsed into UMI-guided consensus sequences. Using mixcr v2.1.11, the UMI consensuses were aligned to TRA and TRB V and J templates and assembled into clonotypes. A clonotype was counted as expanded or contracted only when both edgeR and NoisET called the clonotype significant, with the noise models trained on biological replicates. For edgeR calls, the thresholds were a false discovery rate-adjusted p below 0.01 and a log2 fold-change of 1. As an exploratory analysis of dynamics, PCA with hierarchical clustering was applied to max-normalized trajectories of the 1000 most abundant clonotypes. Separately sequenced CD4+ and CD8+ repertoires were used to assign the CD4 or CD8 phenotype of responding clones. In-frame beta chains were kept once TCRdb had trimmed the public reads at Q25 with fastp and called clones with MiXCR. Identical CDR3 protein sequences are pooled into one entry, listed with their most common genes and DNA. TCRdb, not the original authors, processed these V and J calls. Counted in this sample were about half a million distinct CDR3 sequences; over 15% of them appeared once. The top ten constitute 10% to 15% of the sample.

The CDR3, from cysteine to phenylalanine, totals 15 residues. The only DNA kept is the CDR3, 45 bases in frame from the first base. The germline V gene supplies CDR1 SGHRS and CDR2 YFSETQ. The germline V end is reduced by 4 bases and the J end by 4 bases; junction bases left unmatched: 8. PBMCs were isolated by Ficoll-Paque density gradient centrifugation. There are a few counts of this clonotype. Its recognized antigen is unknown. Base qualities are not at hand, and no much larger clone is one base apart. The chain uses TRBV5-1 and TRBJ2-1, with 7 central nucleotides matching TRBD2. This receptor was identified in an adult woman who had mild COVID-19 (a few samples of this study predate the infection). The sample titles of this study are shuffled in the database, so cell type and time point are left out; the donor was told from shared clones. What was sequenced was PBMCs or a T cell subset sorted from them (not recorded which). The CDR3 region: CASSNSGTQYNEQFF. The nucleotide sequence reads as follows: TGCGCCAGCAGCAACAGCGGGACTCAGTACAATGAGCAGTTCTTC.